A single sample is the source of the 6 T cell receptor beta chains below, sequenced in a study of monozygotic twins with inflammatory bowel disease. No DNA is given; TCRdb re-called the 5' RACE reads and lists each CDR3 protein once. This sample lists about 450,000 distinct CDR3 sequences; its ten largest clones have about 2.3%. The sequenced sample was blood. The receptors stem from a human donor with ulcerative colitis or Crohn's disease, or a healthy co-twin of an affected twin (not recorded which).

The CDR3: CATSQAGVGDTQYF. The chain links TRBV24-1 to TRBJ2-3; TCRdb's D call of TRBD2 is untestable without DNA. CDR1 is KGHDR, CDR2 SFDVKD, per germline. This CDR3 has 14 residues.

The chain employs TRBV18 and TRBJ2-5; there is no DNA to check the TCRdb D call of TRBD2. CDR1 and CDR2 (germline): KGHSH, LQKENI. The length of the CDR3 is 16 residues. The CDR3 here is CASSPGLAGASETQYF. The whole variable domain, remainder taken from reference TRBV18 and TRBJ2-5, is NAGVMQNPRHLVRRRGQEARLRCSPMKGHSHVYWYRQLPEEGLKFMVYLQKENIIDESGMPKERFSAEFPKEGPSILRIQQVVRGDSAAYFCASSPGLAGASETQYFGPGTRLLVL.

The chain joins TRBV7-3 to TRBJ2-7. CDR3 length: 14 amino acids. Per the germline V gene, CDR1 is SGHTA and CDR2 is FQGTGA. The chain's CDR3 is CASRFGQGFDEQYF.

The gene calls are TRBV5-1 and TRBJ2-3; TCRdb indicates TRBD1, and absent DNA this call remains unverified. The CDR3 is made up of 15 amino acids. Germline V lookup: CDR1 SGHRS, CDR2 YFSETQ. The CDR3 is CASSLRSGRTDTQYF.

This chain connects TRBV5-4 to TRBJ2-7. The CDR3 loop spans 13 amino acids. Per germline, CDR1 SGHNT and CDR2 YYREEE (reference sequence). CDR3 loop: CASSFLHSYEQYF.

The genes are TRBV5-1 and TRBJ2-5; TCRdb outputs TRBD2, but without DNA this stays unchecked. CDR3 length: 15 amino acids. Germline V gene data show CDR1 as SGHRS and CDR2 as YFSETQ. The CDR3 here is CASSLAGPKGETQYF. Based on the CDR3 plus reference TRBV5-1 and TRBJ2-5, the full variable domain is KAGVTQTPRYLIKTRGQQVTLSCSPISGHRSVSWYQQTPGQGLQFLFEYFSETQRNKGNFPGRFSGRQFSNSRSEMNVSTLELGDSALYLCASSLAGPKGETQYFGPGTRLLVL.